This T cell receptor (beta chain) is drawn from a study of OX40 agonist ivuxolimab in advanced cancers. Measured with immunoSEQ multiplex PCR; TCRdb has only the in-frame clones, and not every one. The sample lists more than 50,000 clones, roughly three quarters occurring once. CDR3 length equals 14 residues. Germline values: CDR1 LNHDA, CDR2 SQIVND (reference sequence). V dropped 5 bases and J dropped 6 bases, with 15 bases sitting between them. The chain combines TRBV19 with TRBJ2-3; D not certain. Sequenced material: CD4+ or CD8+ T cells sorted from blood, taken in a trial of the OX40 agonist ivuxolimab. This clonotype was sampled from an adult with an advanced solid tumor such as melanoma, head and neck, liver or kidney cancer. CDR3 residues: CASSPLLEADTQYF. In DNA, the CDR3 is TGTGCCAGTAGTCCCCTCCTCGAAGCCGATACGCAGTATTTT.